A selection of T cell receptor beta chains follows, all from one sample in a study of cytomegalovirus exposure and HLA in healthy donors. Assay: immunoSEQ multiplex PCR; the TCRdb copy retains only in-frame clones and omits some. The table lists under 90,000 clones, about two thirds of them singletons. The sample consisted of PBMCs. These receptors originate from a woman between 50 and 59 years old in good health and CMV-seropositive. The CDR3 runs from the conserved cysteine through the conserved F or W. The D gene is left open where the match is weak. Expanded clones get a size class; other rows say once, few or many, or leave the size out.

J: TRBJ2-2
V: TRBV25-1
size: .
D: .
DNA: TGTGCCAGCAGTACAGGGTTCCCCGGGGAGCTGTTTTTT
CDR3: CASSTGFPGELFF

J: TRBJ2-1
V: TRBV7-2
size: .
D: .
DNA: TGTGCCAGCATCCCTCCGGGGCTAGCGTGGGGAAATGAGCAGTTCTTC
CDR3: CASIPPGLAWGNEQFF

J: TRBJ2-1
V: TRBV19
size: .
D: TRBD2
DNA: TGTGCCAGTAGTCCATACAGCGGGGGGGGGCAGTTCTTC
CDR3: CASSPYSGGGQFF

J: TRBJ2-7
V: TRBV7-2
size: few
D: TRBD1
DNA: TGTGCCAGCAGCTCGAGAAGCCGGGACAGCTACGAGCAGTACTTC
CDR3: CASSSRSRDSYEQYF

J: TRBJ2-3
V: TRBV11-2
size: .
D: .
DNA: TGTGCCAGCAGCTTAGCGGGGCGGGGAAGCGCAGATACGCAGTATTTT
CDR3: CASSLAGRGSADTQYF

J: TRBJ1-2
V: TRBV6-1
size: .
D: .
DNA: TGTGCCAGCAGTGAATTCGGTAACTATGGCTACACCTTC
CDR3: CASSEFGNYGYTF

J: TRBJ2-2
V: TRBV6-5
size: .
D: .
DNA: TGTGCCAGCACGAGTATGGACACCGGGGAGCTGTTTTTT
CDR3: CASTSMDTGELFF

J: TRBJ2-3
V: TRBV9
size: .
D: TRBD2
DNA: TGTGCCAGCAGTCCGAAACTAGCGGGGGGGCGCACAGATACGCAGTATTTT
CDR3: CASSPKLAGGRTDTQYF

J: TRBJ2-1
V: TRBV4-2
size: .
D: .
DNA: TGTGCCAGCAGCCCCGCCGGGGCGGACTACTACAATGAGCAGTTCTTC
CDR3: CASSPAGADYYNEQFF

J: TRBJ2-2
V: TRBV27
size: .
D: .
DNA: TGTGCCAGCAGTTTTCGACTCTCTAACACCGGGGAGCTGTTTTTT
CDR3: CASSFRLSNTGELFF

J: TRBJ2-1
V: TRBV4-3
size: .
D: TRBD2
DNA: TGCGCCAGCAGCCAAGACGGGGAGGGGTATTACAATGAGCAGTTCTTC
CDR3: CASSQDGEGYYNEQFF

J: TRBJ2-2
V: TRBV5-4
size: .
D: TRBD2
DNA: TGTGCCAGCAGCTTTAAGCGGGAAAGGACCGGGGAGCTGTTTTTT
CDR3: CASSFKRERTGELFF

J: TRBJ1-1
V: TRBV29-1
size: .
D: TRBD1
DNA: TGCAGCGTCAAGACAGGGGTGGGCGCCACTGAAGCTTTCTTT
CDR3: CSVKTGVGATEAFF

J: TRBJ1-5
V: TRBV19
size: .
D: .
DNA: TGTGCCAGTAGTTCCTCCCGCGGGGAAGGCAATCAGCCCCAGCATTTT
CDR3: CASSSSRGEGNQPQHF

J: TRBJ2-1
V: TRBV4-3
size: .
D: .
DNA: TGCGCCAGCAGCCAAGAAATCCGGAGTTTTGGAGAGCAGTTCTTC
CDR3: CASSQEIRSFGEQFF

J: TRBJ1-2
V: TRBV27
size: .
D: .
DNA: TGTGCCAGCAGTTCCCTCCGACAGACCAATAACTATGGCTACACCTTC
CDR3: CASSSLRQTNNYGYTF

J: TRBJ1-5
V: TRBV28
size: .
D: TRBD1
DNA: TGTGCCAGCAGTCCCATACAGGGGGGGAATCAGCCCCAGCATTTT
CDR3: CASSPIQGGNQPQHF

J: TRBJ2-3
V: TRBV7-8
size: .
D: TRBD2
DNA: TGTGCCAGCAGCTCCTACGGCGGGAGCGGGAACACAGATACGCAGTATTTT
CDR3: CASSSYGGSGNTDTQYF

J: TRBJ2-7
V: TRBV29-1
size: .
D: TRBD1
DNA: TGCAGCGTTCCGACCCGACAGGGGGACGAGCAGTACTTC
CDR3: CSVPTRQGDEQYF

J: TRBJ2-7
V: TRBV9
size: .
D: .
DNA: TGTGCCAGCAGCGTAGGTGACAGACCCTACGAGCAGTACTTC
CDR3: CASSVGDRPYEQYF

J: TRBJ2-7
V: TRBV7-2
size: few
D: TRBD1
DNA: TGTGCCAGCAGCCCCCCGACCGGGACAGGAGACTACGAGCAGTACTTC
CDR3: CASSPPTGTGDYEQYF

J: TRBJ2-1
V: TRBV7-2
size: .
D: .
DNA: TGTGCCAGCAGCCCCCAGGCGGGCCAACCAAACAATGAGCAGTTCTTC
CDR3: CASSPQAGQPNNEQFF

J: TRBJ2-1
V: TRBV5-6
size: .
D: TRBD1
DNA: TGTGCCAGCAGCTTGGGAGGGGGCAAGTACAATGAGCAGTTCTTC
CDR3: CASSLGGGKYNEQFF

J: TRBJ1-1
V: TRBV7-2
size: .
D: .
DNA: TGTGCCAGCAGGGAGGGGTCCTCTGAAGCTTTCTTT
CDR3: CASREGSSEAFF

J: TRBJ1-1
V: TRBV7-8
size: .
D: .
DNA: TGTGCCAGCAGCTTAAGGTCGGCGGGGGACACTGAAGCTTTCTTT
CDR3: CASSLRSAGDTEAFF

J: TRBJ1-1
V: TRBV9
size: .
D: .
DNA: TGTGCCAGCAGCGTGGGGGACTTCTCTGAAGCTTTCTTT
CDR3: CASSVGDFSEAFF

J: TRBJ2-1
V: TRBV5-1
size: .
D: TRBD2
DNA: TGCGCCAGCAGCGTTAGCGGGGGGTCCTACAATGAGCAGTTCTTC
CDR3: CASSVSGGSYNEQFF

J: TRBJ2-7
V: TRBV18
size: .
D: .
DNA: TGTGCCAGCTCACCACAGAGGGTGCGCGGGAACGAGCAGTACTTC
CDR3: CASSPQRVRGNEQYF

J: TRBJ1-1
V: TRBV6-5
size: .
D: TRBD1
DNA: TGTGCCAGCAGTTACGACAGGGGCACTGAAGCTTTCTTT
CDR3: CASSYDRGTEAFF

J: TRBJ2-1
V: TRBV27
size: .
D: .
DNA: TGTGCCAGCAGTTTATCAGGGGTTCAATACAATGAGCAGTTCTTC
CDR3: CASSLSGVQYNEQFF

J: TRBJ2-3
V: TRBV7-8
size: .
D: .
DNA: TGTGCCAGCAGCGGGCCGGGGGGCTACACAGATACGCAGTATTTT
CDR3: CASSGPGGYTDTQYF

J: TRBJ1-5
V: TRBV29-1
size: few
D: TRBD1
DNA: TGCAGCGTCGAAACAGGGGGCAATCAGCCCCAGCATTTT
CDR3: CSVETGGNQPQHF

J: TRBJ1-1
V: TRBV6-5
size: .
D: .
DNA: TGTGCCAGCAGTCGCCAGGGGAACATGAACACTGAAGCTTTCTTT
CDR3: CASSRQGNMNTEAFF

J: TRBJ2-7
V: TRBV7-6
size: .
D: .
DNA: TGTGCCAGCAGCTTAACAGGTTCCTCCTACGAGCAGTACTTC
CDR3: CASSLTGSSYEQYF

J: TRBJ2-3
V: TRBV9
size: .
D: .
DNA: TGTGCCAGCAGCTCCCCAACCTTGGACTCAATCCTCACAGATACGCAGTATTTT
CDR3: CASSSPTLDSILTDTQYF

J: TRBJ2-7
V: TRBV27
size: .
D: .
DNA: TGTGCCAGCAGTTTGAGGCGGAGCTCCTACGAGCAGTACTTC
CDR3: CASSLRRSSYEQYF

J: TRBJ2-5
V: TRBV5-1
size: .
D: .
DNA: TGCGCCAGCAGCTTGACAGGGCCAGAGACCCAGTACTTC
CDR3: CASSLTGPETQYF

J: TRBJ1-2
V: TRBV7-8
size: once
D: .
DNA: TGTGCCAGCAGTTATTACGAGAGGGGCTACACCTTC
CDR3: CASSYYERGYTF

J: TRBJ2-1
V: TRBV5-4
size: .
D: TRBD2
DNA: TGTGCCAGCAGCCGACAAAGCGGGGGGGGTGATGAGCAGTTCTTC
CDR3: CASSRQSGGGDEQFF

J: TRBJ2-3
V: TRBV29-1
size: .
D: .
DNA: TGCAGCGTTGACGTAGGAGGAGCAGATACGCAGTATTTT
CDR3: CSVDVGGADTQYF

J: TRBJ1-2
V: TRBV27
size: .
D: TRBD1
DNA: TGTGCCAGCAGACGTTCCGGGACAGGGGGTCAAGGCTACACCTTC
CDR3: CASRRSGTGGQGYTF

J: TRBJ1-6
V: TRBV14
size: .
D: TRBD1
DNA: TGTGCCAGCAGCCACTCCCTCCGGGGACAGACTAAGACACCCCTCCACTTT
CDR3: CASSHSLRGQTKTPLHF

J: TRBJ1-2
V: TRBV9
size: .
D: .
DNA: TGTGCCAGTTCTTCTCAAGGGGAGGGTCTTCATGGCTACACCTTC
CDR3: CASSSQGEGLHGYTF

J: TRBJ1-6
V: TRBV4-3
size: .
D: .
DNA: TGCGCCAGCAGCCTCCAGGGTGCCTATAATTCACCCCTCCACTTT
CDR3: CASSLQGAYNSPLHF

J: TRBJ2-1
V: TRBV5-5
size: many
D: .
DNA: TGTGCCAGCAGCTTCCAATACAATGAGCAGTTCTTC
CDR3: CASSFQYNEQFF

J: TRBJ2-5
V: TRBV19
size: .
D: .
DNA: TGTGCCAGTAGTCCACAGCCCCAAGAGACCCAGTACTTC
CDR3: CASSPQPQETQYF

J: TRBJ2-7
V: TRBV10-1
size: many
D: .
DNA: TGCGCCAGCAGTGAGTCGCCAGGCTACGAGCAGTACTTC
CDR3: CASSESPGYEQYF

J: TRBJ1-2
V: TRBV7-2
size: few
D: .
DNA: TGTGCCAGCAGCTTAGCCACACCAAGAATTGGTCTCTATGGCTACACCTTC
CDR3: CASSLATPRIGLYGYTF

J: TRBJ2-1
V: TRBV9
size: .
D: TRBD2
DNA: TGTGCCAGCAGCTCCGGGACTAGCGGGGGGGATGAGCAGTTCTTC
CDR3: CASSSGTSGGDEQFF

J: TRBJ1-1
V: TRBV11-1
size: .
D: TRBD1
DNA: TGTGCCAGCAGCCCGTGGACAGGGAACACTGAAGCTTTCTTT
CDR3: CASSPWTGNTEAFF

J: TRBJ1-6
V: TRBV28
size: .
D: TRBD1
DNA: TGTGCCAGCAGCCCATCGGGACAGGCCTATAATTCACCCCTCCACTTT
CDR3: CASSPSGQAYNSPLHF

J: TRBJ2-1
V: TRBV7-3
size: .
D: TRBD2
DNA: TGTGCCAGCAGCTTGGGGACTAGCGGGAATGAGCAGTTCTTC
CDR3: CASSLGTSGNEQFF

J: TRBJ1-4
V: TRBV28
size: .
D: TRBD1
DNA: TGTGCCAGCAGTATCAACAGGGGGTCGGCTAATGAAAAACTGTTTTTT
CDR3: CASSINRGSANEKLFF

J: TRBJ1-5
V: TRBV19
size: .
D: TRBD1
DNA: TGTGCCAGTACCTTGACAGGGGGCCACAATCAGCCCCAGCATTTT
CDR3: CASTLTGGHNQPQHF

J: TRBJ1-2
V: TRBV4-3
size: .
D: .
DNA: TGCGCCAGCAGCCAAGAAGAGGGTGGTGGCTACACCTTC
CDR3: CASSQEEGGGYTF

J: TRBJ1-5
V: TRBV28
size: .
D: TRBD1
DNA: TGTGCCAGCAGAAAGGACAGGAGCAATCAGCCCCAGCATTTT
CDR3: CASRKDRSNQPQHF